One and the same sample provided the 13 T cell receptor beta chains below, sequenced in a study of breast tumors, draining lymph nodes, adjacent tissues. TCRdb re-analysed the multiplex PCR reads in MiXCR, keeping a single row per CDR3 protein. The table lists approximately 130,000 distinct CDR3 sequences, roughly 20% of them singletons. Axillary draining lymph nodes of breast cancer patients supplied the node samples. Sequenced: axillary lymph node tissue. Every receptor here comes from a female donor with breast cancer. Some clones in this sample may be carry-over from other donors' samples.

The chain recombines TRBV7-9 with TRBJ2-3; D remains unclear. The germline V gene has CDR1 SEHNR and CDR2 FQNEAQ (reference sequence). The V gene lost 4 bases and the J gene lost 4 bases, with 9 bases spanning the gap. The CDR3 contains 13 residues. CDR3 sequence reads: CASSSPASDTQYF. For the CDR3, the DNA is TGTGCCAGCAGCTCCCCTGCGTCAGATACGCAGTATTTT.

This clonotype has ten or more counts. The rearrangement uses TRBV6-6 and TRBJ1-2; 8 bases map to TRBD1. The CDR3 is 13 residues long. V shed 8 bases, J shed 7 bases, and the junction held 9 bases outside the gene matches. Per the germline V gene, CDR1 is MNHNY and CDR2 is SVGAGI (reference sequence). The CDR3 spells CASWTGTGSGYTF. CDR3 in DNA: TGTGCCAGCTGGACAGGGACGGGTAGTGGCTACACCTTC.

Worth noting for this clonotype: A much larger clone lies one base from this, so it may be a read error. The chain combines TRBV6-4 with TRBJ2-3, with D possibly being TRBD2 (5 bases). CDR3 size: 13 residues. V lost 3 bases and J lost 6, with 10 bases in between. Germline values: CDR1 MRHNA, CDR2 SNTAGT. The CDR3 loop is CASSEGSEDTQYF. DNA of the CDR3: TGTGCCAGCAGTGAAGGGAGCGAGGATACGCAGTATTTT.

This clonotype was seen many times. The CDR3 here is CSARVQGHSGANVLTF. In nucleotides, the CDR3 is TGCAGTGCTAGAGTGCAGGGCCACTCTGGGGCCAACGTCCTGACTTTC. The chain has TRBV20-1 and TRBJ2-6; weak D call: TRBD1 (5 bases). Trimming removed 1 base at V and 0 bases at J, with 10 bases between. This CDR3 spans 16 amino acids. Germline CDR1 is DFQATT and CDR2 is SNEGSKA (reference sequence).

In this sample, this clonotype turned up many times. The chain is built from TRBV5-1 and TRBJ2-3; tentatively, D is TRBD1 or TRBD2 (6 bases each). The V end lost 1 base, the J end lost 5 bases, and 11 bases lay between the germline ends. This CDR3 region has 14 residues. Germline assignment: CDR1 SGHRS and CDR2 YFSETQ. The CDR3 nucleotides read TGCGCCAGCAGCTTGTCGGGGGCTCTAGATACGCAGTATTTT. Amino acid sequence: CASSLSGALDTQYF. The full variable domain, its missing parts supplied by reference TRBV5-1 and TRBJ2-3, is KAGVTQTPRYLIKTRGQQVTLSCSPISGHRSVSWYQQTPGQGLQFLFEYFSETQRNKGNFPGRFSGRQFSNSRSEMNVSTLELGDSALYLCASSLSGALDTQYFGPGTRLTVL.

This clonotype has only one observation. One base away lies a much larger clone, so this may be a sequencing read error. The gene calls are TRBV7-9 and TRBJ1-2; a weak D match, TRBD1 (5 bases). CDR3 length: 14 amino acids. The V end lost 3 bases, the J end lost 2 bases, and 10 bases lay between the germline ends. Germline V gene lookup returns CDR1 SEHNR and CDR2 FQNEAQ (reference sequence). The CDR3 is CASSFRDENYGYTF. The DNA of the CDR3 is TGTGCCAGCAGCTTCCGGGACGAGAACTATGGCTACACCTTC.

This clonotype was seen many times. The V and J genes are TRBV24-1 and TRBJ2-6; 10 bases agree with TRBD2. Germline-derived CDR1 and CDR2 are KGHDR and SFDVKD. The CDR3 consists of 20 residues. V dropped 3 bases and J dropped 2; count of bases not matched to a gene: 12. The CDR3 DNA sequence: TGTGCCACCAGTGATCCCCCGGGTAGCGGGAGGTCCGCTGGGGCCAACGTCCTGACTTTC. Its protein product is CATSDPPGSGRSAGANVLTF.

A remark on this clonotype: Being one base from a much bigger clone, this may be a read error. The chain joins TRBV2 to TRBJ2-7, with D maybe TRBD2 (5 bases). Germline V gene data show CDR1 as SNHLY and CDR2 as FYNNEI. The CDR3 length is 14 residues. This CDR3 is CASSGGSLSYGQYF. CDR3 sequence (DNA): TGTGCCAGCAGTGGAGGGAGTCTCTCCTACGGGCAGTACTTC.

This clonotype was seen many times. The chain carries TRBV20-1 and TRBJ2-7, with TRBD1 as a possible D gene (5 bases). This CDR3 is 11 amino acids long. The germline gives CDR1 DFQATT, CDR2 SNEGSKA (reference sequence). Trimming left V 3 bases short and J 6 bases short, with 9 bases between. The CDR3 loop is CSARPRGEQYF. The DNA of the CDR3 is TGCAGTGCTAGGCCAAGGGGCGAGCAGTACTTC.

This clonotype occurred many times. This chain links TRBV3-1 with TRBJ2-7; 8 nucleotides agree with TRBD2. This CDR3 has 14 residues. Germline V gene data show CDR1 as LGHDT and CDR2 as YNNKEL (reference sequence). The V segment lost 5 bases and the J segment 2 bases; nucleotides outside the gene matches: 5. DNA for the CDR3: TGTGCCAGCAGCGCGCCGGGACTAGCCTACGAGCAGTACTTC. Translation: CASSAPGLAYEQYF.

As to this clonotype: This may come from a read error, since a much larger clone is one base off. The chain couples TRBV3-1 to TRBJ2-1; 7 positions match TRBD2. V trimming: 5 bases; J trimming: 8 bases; junction bases outside the gene matches: 15. CDR3 length: 16 amino acids. Germline V gene lookup returns CDR1 LGHDT and CDR2 YNNKEL (reference sequence). CDR3 region: CASSEYKAGVIDEQFF. The DNA of the CDR3 is TGTGCCAGCAGCGAATATAAGGCGGGAGTAATTGATGAGCAGTTCTTC.

This clonotype has just a few counts. The rearrangement links TRBV7-6 to TRBJ2-2; 7 bases map to TRBD1. In germline, CDR1 is SGHVS, CDR2 FNYEAQ. The length of the CDR3 is 17 residues. The trim removed 0 bases at V and 0 bases at J, leaving 4 bases unmatched. The CDR3 is CASSLARQGANTGELFF. CDR3 coding DNA: TGTGCCAGCAGCTTAGCTCGCCAGGGGGCGAACACCGGGGAGCTGTTTTTT.

This clonotype has a handful of counts. Since a much larger clone is just one base distant, this may be a read error. J is TRBJ2-3 and V is TRBV24-1, with 8 positions matching TRBD2. The germline gives CDR1 KGHDR, CDR2 SFDVKD. The CDR3 loop spans 18 amino acids. V gave up 4 bases and J gave up 5 bases; unmatched junction bases: 16. The CDR3, as DNA: TGTGCCACCAGTGACGAGGGACTAGTGGGAAACCGGGGAGATACGCAGTATTTT. This gives the protein CATSDEGLVGNRGDTQYF.